This TCR beta chain emerged from a study of T cells in localized non-small cell lung cancer (TCRdb year 2020). In the study overall: Comparing tumors with uninvolved tumor-adjacent lungs, the study looked at the T cell repertoires of roughly 250 patients with early-stage NSCLC. The cohort was made up of 200 to 250 treatment-naive NSCLC patients whose localized lung tumors had been resected. The mean age of the NSCLC patients was just over 65 years, with approximately 130 men and 107 women. Broader findings and caveats from the paper: A median of roughly 60 of the top 100 tumor clones turned up in the paired uninvolved adjacent lung, and some 28 of those clones also ranked among the top 100 of that same adjacent lung. Higher T cell density in blood was associated with longer overall survival, whereas higher clonality in adjacent lung was associated with shorter survival. Since the design was exploratory, TCR variables were selected using unadjusted p-values with no false-discovery rate correction. Uninvolved tumor-adjacent lung showed the highest T cell clonality, higher than tumor, which suggests more focused antigenic responses in the uninvolved tumor-adjacent lung. Because multi-region tumor sequencing was not done, intratumor heterogeneity could not be ruled out.

At diagnosis, peripheral blood, uninvolved tumor-adjacent lung and tumor were collected and stored as a combination of fresh-frozen and FFPE material. For TCR repertoire profiling, blood samples were analyzed in the form of peripheral blood mononuclear cells. TCR beta CDR3 regions were sequenced from DNA using the immunoSEQ Assay. On the study's bioinformatics: To compute T cell density, TCR beta template counts were normalized to usable DNA, which was estimated by amplifying housekeeping genes. Richness was estimated using the preseqR package, with extrapolation to 400,000 templates for PBMC samples and to 120,000 templates for tissue samples. Clonality was calculated as one minus Pielou's evenness. Differential abundance testing on productive amino-acid clonotypes, with a minimum total count of 5 and an alpha of 0.1, was used to identify tissue-enriched TCRs. The Jaccard Index and the Morisita Overlap Index were used to measure how much the repertoires overlapped between compartments. TCR beta CDR3s were clustered by GLIPH together with public tetramer-defined viral CDR3s, and at least three viral sequences plus V-gene enrichment were required for viral motifs. What TCRdb holds here is the immuneACCESS table cut down to in-frame rearrangements. Part of the clones is not present; checked against another copy, under half of the missing clones reflect an unresolved V gene, and the others are unexplained. V and J calls plus clone size are reproduced from that table; the DNA served to infer D and trimming. The sample table shows around 35,000 clones, and around 90% are seen once. In total, the top ten clones hold roughly 7.2% of the sample.

Regarding this clone: Its antigen remains undetermined. Qualities for individual bases were not recorded, and no much larger clone is one base off.

This receptor was obtained from a woman aged 35 to 69 with stage I lung adenocarcinoma. Material: peripheral blood, obtained before any cancer treatment.

In nucleotides, the sequence is TGTGCCAGTAGTATAACCCCGGACACCTACGAGCAGTACTTC. Translated, it reads CASSITPDTYEQYF. The V and J genes are TRBV19 and TRBJ2-7; possibly the D gene is TRBD1, per 5 matching bases. V is clipped by 2 bases and J by 2 bases, and the sequence between their germline boundaries is 10 bases long. The CDR3 goes from the cysteine to the phenylalanine over 14 residues. The retained sequence is limited to the CDR3, 42 bases, with the frame set at the first base. The germline V gene (reference sequence) yields LNHDA for CDR1 and SQIVND for CDR2. Supplemented by the reference TRBV19 and TRBJ2-7 proteins around the CDR3, the complete variable domain is DGGITQSPKYLFRKEGQNVTLSCEQNLNHDAMYWYRQDPGQGLRLIYYSQIVNDFQKGDIAEGYSVSREKKESFPLTVTSAQKNPTAFYLCASSITPDTYEQYFGPGTRLTVT.